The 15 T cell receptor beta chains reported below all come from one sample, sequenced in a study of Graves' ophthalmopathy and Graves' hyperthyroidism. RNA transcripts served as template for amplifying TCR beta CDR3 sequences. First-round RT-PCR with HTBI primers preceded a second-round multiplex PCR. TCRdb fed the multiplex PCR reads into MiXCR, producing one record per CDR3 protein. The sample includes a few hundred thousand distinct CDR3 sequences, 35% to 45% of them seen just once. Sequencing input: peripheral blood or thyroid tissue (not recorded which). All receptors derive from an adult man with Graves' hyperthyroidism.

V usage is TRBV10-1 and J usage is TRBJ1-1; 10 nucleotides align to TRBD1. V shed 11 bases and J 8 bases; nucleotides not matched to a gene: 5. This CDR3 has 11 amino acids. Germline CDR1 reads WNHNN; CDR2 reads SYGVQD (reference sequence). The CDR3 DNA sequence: TGCGCCGGGACAGGGGCGGGAGAAGCTTTCTTT. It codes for CAGTGAGEAFF.

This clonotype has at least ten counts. In DNA, the CDR3 is TGCAGCGTTGCTGGGCCCCAGCCCCAGCATTTT. This gives the protein CSVAGPQPQHF. This rearrangement joins TRBV29-1 to TRBJ1-5, with no clear D. CDR1 is SQVTM, CDR2 ANQGSEA, per germline. CDR3 length: 11 amino acids. With 4 bases removed from V and 7 bases from J, the gap between germline ends came to 8 bases.

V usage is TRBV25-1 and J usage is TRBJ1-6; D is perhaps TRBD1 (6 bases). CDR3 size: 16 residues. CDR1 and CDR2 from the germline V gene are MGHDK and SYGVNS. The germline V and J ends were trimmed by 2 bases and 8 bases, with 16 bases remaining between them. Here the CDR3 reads CASSERWGTQHSPLHF. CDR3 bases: TGTGCCAGCAGTGAAAGGTGGGGGACACAACATTCACCCCTCCACTTT.

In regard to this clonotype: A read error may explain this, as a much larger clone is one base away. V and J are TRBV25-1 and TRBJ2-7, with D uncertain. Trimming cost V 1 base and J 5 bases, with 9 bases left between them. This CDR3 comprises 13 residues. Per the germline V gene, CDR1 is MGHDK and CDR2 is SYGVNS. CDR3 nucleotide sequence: TGTGCCAGCAGTGAATGTGGGTTCCACGAGCAGTACTTC. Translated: CASSECGFHEQYF.

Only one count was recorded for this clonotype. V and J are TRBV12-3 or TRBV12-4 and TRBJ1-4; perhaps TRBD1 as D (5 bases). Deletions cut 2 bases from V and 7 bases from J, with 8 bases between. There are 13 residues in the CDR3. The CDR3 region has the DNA TGTGCCAGCAGTTTAACGGGACCTGAAAAACTGTTTTTT. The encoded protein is CASSLTGPEKLFF.

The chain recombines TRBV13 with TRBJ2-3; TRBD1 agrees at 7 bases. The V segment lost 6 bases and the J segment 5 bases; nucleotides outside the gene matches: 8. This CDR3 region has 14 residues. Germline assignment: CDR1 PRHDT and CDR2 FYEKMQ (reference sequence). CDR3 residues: CASRATGAGDTQYF. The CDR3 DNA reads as TGTGCCAGCAGAGCCACAGGGGCTGGAGATACGCAGTATTTT. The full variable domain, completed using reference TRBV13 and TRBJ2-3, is AAGVIQSPRHLIKEKRETATLKCYPIPRHDTVYWYQQGPGQDPQFLISFYEKMQSDKGSIPDRFSAQQFSDYHSELNMSSLELGDSALYFCASRATGAGDTQYFGPGTRLTVL.

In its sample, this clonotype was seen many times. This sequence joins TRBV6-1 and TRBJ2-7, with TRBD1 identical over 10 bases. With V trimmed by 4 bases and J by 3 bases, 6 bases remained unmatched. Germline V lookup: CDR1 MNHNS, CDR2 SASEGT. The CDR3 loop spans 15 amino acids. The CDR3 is CASSGGTGDLYEQYF. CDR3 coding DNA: TGTGCCAGCAGTGGCGGGACAGGGGATCTCTACGAGCAGTACTTC.

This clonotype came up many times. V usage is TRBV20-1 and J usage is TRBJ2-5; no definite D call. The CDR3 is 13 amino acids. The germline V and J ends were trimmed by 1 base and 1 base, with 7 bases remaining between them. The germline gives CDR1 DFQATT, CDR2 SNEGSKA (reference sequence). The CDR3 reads CSARALAQETQYF. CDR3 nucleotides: TGCAGTGCTAGAGCCTTAGCCCAAGAGACCCAGTACTTC.

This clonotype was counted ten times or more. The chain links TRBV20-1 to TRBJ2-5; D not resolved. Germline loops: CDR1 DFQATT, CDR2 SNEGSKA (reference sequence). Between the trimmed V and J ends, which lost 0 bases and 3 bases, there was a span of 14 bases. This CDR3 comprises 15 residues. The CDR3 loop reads CSARDPLRPEETQYF. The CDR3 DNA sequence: TGCAGTGCTAGAGATCCGTTGAGACCCGAAGAGACCCAGTACTTC.

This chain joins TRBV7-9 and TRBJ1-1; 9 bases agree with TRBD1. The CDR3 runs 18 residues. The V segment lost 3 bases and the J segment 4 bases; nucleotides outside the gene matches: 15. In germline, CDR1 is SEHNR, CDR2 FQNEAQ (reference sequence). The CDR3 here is CASSFIAGTGSLFTEAFF. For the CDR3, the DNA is TGTGCCAGCAGCTTTATCGCCGGGACAGGGTCTTTATTCACTGAAGCTTTCTTT.

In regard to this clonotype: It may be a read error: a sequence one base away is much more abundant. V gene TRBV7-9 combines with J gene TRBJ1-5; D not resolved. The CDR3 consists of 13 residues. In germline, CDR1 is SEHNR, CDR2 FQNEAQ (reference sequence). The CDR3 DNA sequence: TGCGCCAGCAGCCACGAGAGGTATCAGCCCCAGCATTTT. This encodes CASSHERYQPQHF.

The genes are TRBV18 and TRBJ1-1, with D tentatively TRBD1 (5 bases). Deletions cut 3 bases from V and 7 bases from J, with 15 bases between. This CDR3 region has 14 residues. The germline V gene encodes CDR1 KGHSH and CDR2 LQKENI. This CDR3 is CASSPGVHGDEAFF. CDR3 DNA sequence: TGTGCCAGCTCACCGGGGGTGCACGGCGATGAAGCTTTCTTT. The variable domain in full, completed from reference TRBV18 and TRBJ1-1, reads NAGVMQNPRHLVRRRGQEARLRCSPMKGHSHVYWYRQLPEEGLKFMVYLQKENIIDESGMPKERFSAEFPKEGPSILRIQQVVRGDSAAYFCASSPGVHGDEAFFGQGTRLTVV.

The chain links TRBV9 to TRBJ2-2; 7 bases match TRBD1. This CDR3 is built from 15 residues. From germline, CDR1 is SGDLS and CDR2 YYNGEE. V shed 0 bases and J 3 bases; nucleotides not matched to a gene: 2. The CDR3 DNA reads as TGTGCCAGCAGCGTAGGACAGGGACACACCGGGGAGCTGTTTTTT. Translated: CASSVGQGHTGELFF.

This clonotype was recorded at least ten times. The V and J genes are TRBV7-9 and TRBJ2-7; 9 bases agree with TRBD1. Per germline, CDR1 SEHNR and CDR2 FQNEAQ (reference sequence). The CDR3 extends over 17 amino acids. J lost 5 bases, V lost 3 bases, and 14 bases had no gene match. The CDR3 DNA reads TGTGCCAGCAGCTTTAGTCGCACCCGGGACAGGGCCCACGAGCAGTACTTC. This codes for CASSFSRTRDRAHEQYF.

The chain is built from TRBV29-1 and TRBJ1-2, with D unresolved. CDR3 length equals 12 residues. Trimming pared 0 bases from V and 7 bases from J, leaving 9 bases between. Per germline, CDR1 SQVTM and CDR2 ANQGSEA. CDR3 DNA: TGCAGCGTTGAAGAAACGATCCGTGGCTACACCTTC. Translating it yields CSVEETIRGYTF.